Included here is one TCR beta chain sequence, with context. The clone's antigen remains unknown. Per-base qualities were not stored, and no clone one base away is much larger. The sample originates from a study of cytomegalovirus exposure and HLA in healthy donors (dated by TCRdb to 2016 to 2017). With regard to the full study: A later analysis indicated that the 130 or so validation repertoires were generated on the platform also employed for the approximately 700 repertoires of the first cohort. A separate validation cohort of roughly 130 different subjects was used in addition to the 666-subject first cohort. High-throughput TCR immunosequencing, statistical association of individual TCRs with disease status, and machine learning were combined to predict cytomegalovirus infection status. The aim of the study was to test whether cataloging public T cell receptors could identify signatures of past pathogen exposure.

Findings and caveats that apply to the study as a whole: The classifier was reported to diagnose cytomegalovirus status with high specificity and sensitivity in both the original and validation cohorts. The validation cohort had no HLA typing available for a later analysis, so co-occurrence within that cohort was assessed over all 110 or so repertoires. Most TCR sequences were seen in very few donors, while some public TCRs were found in many individuals. In vitro tests confirmed that a few of the cytomegalovirus-associated TCR beta chains recognize cytomegalovirus antigens. In the study, approximately 160 TCR beta chains were listed as associated with cytomegalovirus. Of the cluster scores, 85% to 95% were above 0 in a later analysis, which found that TCRs clustered in the first cohort also tended to co-occur in the 110 or so validation repertoires. According to the authors, the approach could potentially be generalized to other disease states and immunological phenotypes.

The CDR3 measures 17 amino acids from cysteine to phenylalanine. Only the CDR3 DNA stays, 51 bases, in frame from base 1. Trimming leaves V shorter by 0 bases and J shorter by 4 bases, with the junction holding 9 bases beyond the gene matches. The germline V gene (reference sequence) yields WNHNN for CDR1 and SYGVQD for CDR2. Library creation used the immunoSEQ multiplex PCR assay. The authors' pipeline ran thus. A statistical classification framework was developed to diagnose cytomegalovirus status using the catalog of TCR beta chain sequences. TCRdb limited this immuneACCESS table to in-frame rearrangements with V and J called. A share of clones is missing; checked studies link under half to unresolved V genes, and the rest is unexplained. V and J calls and clone size are copied from that table; D and trimming were computed from the DNA. The sample table shows 100,000 to 150,000 clones, and 75% to 90% are seen once. The ten largest clones represent 2% to 2.5% of the sample.

The donors belonged to the validation cohort of 120 subjects, which was separate from the approximately 700-subject first cohort. Sequenced material: PBMCs. Recombination joined TRBV10-1 with TRBJ2-3; 8 bases in between match TRBD2. The TCR comes from a woman aged 18-30 years in good health and CMV-seronegative. The DNA reads as follows: TGCGCCAGCAGTGAGTCGGGGCTAGCGGGTTATGCAGATACGCAGTATTTT. This is translated as CASSESGLAGYADTQYF.